This entry is about one T cell receptor (beta chain). No cognate antigen has been identified for it. Nothing much larger sits one base from this clone, and base qualities are not available. These data are taken from a study of identical twins (TCRdb year 2016). In terms of the full investigation: TCR alpha and beta repertoires from monozygotic twins, unrelated adults of various ages and cord blood were deep-sequenced to test whether fetal clonotypes persist. To rule out contamination, replicate twin experiments were performed at different times with different library preparation protocols. Findings and caveats that apply to the study as a whole: Because the same donors could not be followed over many years, the conclusions depended on cross-sectional statistical analysis. Invariant T cells such as MAIT and iNKT could partly confound zero-insertion analyses, though diverse VJ usage argued against this for most clonotypes. The excess sharing between twins in beta out-of-frame sequences was weaker because fewer shared sequences reduced the signal-to-noise ratio. In monozygotic twins, out-of-frame TCR alpha sharing was systematically underestimated by recombination models, although the models agreed with sharing between unrelated individuals. Compared with coincidental sharing between unrelated individuals, out-of-frame TCR alpha sequences shared between twins showed an excess of sequences with low generation probability. Fewer insertions were carried by abundant cord blood beta clonotypes, a similar but weaker trend appeared in young adult naive repertoires, and no such trend appeared in memory repertoires.

Library creation used 5' RACE. Sequencing instrument: Illumina HiSeq 2000. Template switching added a universal primer binding site, and the final cDNA carried a unique molecular identifier that allowed TCR cDNA molecules to be counted accurately. First-strand cDNA for TCR alpha and beta chains was synthesized from specific primers in the conserved constant-segment region. To control for contamination, each cDNA library was double barcoded with a SMART-Mk sample barcode plus Illumina barcodes. TruSeq adapter sequences along with Illumina sample barcodes were introduced in two successive PCR steps. TCR alpha and beta cDNA libraries were sequenced on the Illumina HiSeq platform with custom primers. As for the original processing: MiGEC processed the raw reads to extract unique molecular identifiers, while MiXCR was used to determine the CDR3 positions. For each individual, recombination models were inferred using an EM algorithm with the repgenHMM and IGoR tools. Shared clonotype analysis was performed with the tcR package in R, normalizing sharing by the product of cloneset sizes. To study raw recombination free of thymic and clonal selection effects, out-of-frame nonproductive sequences were analyzed. TCRdb reworked the public reads: Q25 trimming with fastp, MiXCR clone assembly, productive beta chains retained. Identical CDR3 proteins give one entry, which carries the most common genes and DNA. TCRdb's processing, not the study's, gives the V and J calls here. The table for this sample lists around 200,000 distinct CDR3 sequences; about a tenth of them were counted only once. 4.5% to 5.5% of the sample rests with the top ten.

Trimming at the junction amounts to 4 bases on V and 4 bases on J, and the germline ends lie 5 bases apart. The germline V gene (reference sequence) sets CDR1 to DFQATT and CDR2 to SNEGSKA. There are 11 amino acids in the CDR3, from cysteine to phenylalanine inclusive. Only the CDR3 DNA is retained, 33 bases long and in frame from the first base. Only healthy Caucasian donors were included. Miltenyi CD45RO+ enrichment and human naive T-cell isolation kits were used to isolate memory (CD45RO+) and naive T cells from PBMC. Sequenced: memory (CD45RO+) T cells sorted from blood. Explained via the paper, the cell subset or site label denotes: CD45RO+ enriched T cells. The chain is made from TRBV20-1 and TRBJ2-1, with no D gene named confidently. The sequence derives from a woman aged 18-29 years in good health. The DNA sequence is given as TGCAGTGCTAAGGATTACAATGAGCAGTTCTTC. Its protein is CSAKDYNEQFF.